A single sample is the source of the 30 T cell receptor beta chains below, sequenced in a study of cytomegalovirus exposure and HLA in healthy donors. PCR primers comprised 60 Vbeta and 13 Jbeta primers. Data came from immunoSEQ multiplex PCR; TCRdb stores just in-frame clones and leaves some out. Among about 110,000 clones listed, 79% were seen once. The specimen was PBMCs. The origin of the receptors is a man between 25 and 39 years old in good health and CMV-seropositive.

The chain joins TRBV27 to TRBJ2-4; 7 nucleotides match TRBD1. The V gene's germline CDR1 is MNHEY and CDR2 SMNVEV (reference sequence). The CDR3 runs 14 residues. After removal of 4 bases from V and 5 bases from J, the junction contained 5 bases not matched to a gene. The CDR3 coding sequence is TGTGCCAGCAGTTACCGGGACAGAGAAAACATTCAGTACTTC. As protein: CASSYRDRENIQYF.

This clone was counted only a few times. The chain couples TRBV7-2 to TRBJ2-2, with TRBD1 identical over 9 bases. V lost 1 base to trimming and J lost 6 bases; unmatched junction nucleotides: 6. The CDR3 has 16 residues. Germline V gene sequence: CDR1 SGHTA, CDR2 FQGNSA. In DNA, the CDR3 is TGTGCCAGCAGCTTAGGATGGACAGGGGTATCCGGGGAGCTGTTTTTT. This codes for CASSLGWTGVSGELFF.

The V and J genes are TRBV11-2 and TRBJ2-7, with D perhaps matching TRBD1 (8 bases). CDR1 and CDR2 (germline): SGHAT, FQNNGV. The CDR3 has 15 residues. Trimming removed 5 bases at V and 1 base at J, with 15 bases between. For the CDR3, the DNA is TGTGCCAGCAGCCGCGAACAGGGGGGGTCCTACGAGCAGTACTTC. It encodes CASSREQGGSYEQYF.

This chain links TRBV10-1 with TRBJ2-7; 10 bases map to TRBD1. CDR1 is WNHNN, CDR2 SYGVQD, per germline (reference sequence). Losses at the gene ends were 6 bases for V and 3 bases for J; bases not matched to a gene: 5. This CDR3 region has 14 residues. CDR3 nucleotide sequence: TGCGCCAGCAGACCGGGACAGGGGAGCTACGAGCAGTACTTC. Its protein product is CASRPGQGSYEQYF.

This chain joins TRBV7-2 and TRBJ2-7; no reliable D call. Trimming removed 7 bases from V and 4 bases from J, with 14 bases in between. Looked up from germline, CDR1 is SGHTA and CDR2 is FQGNSA. The CDR3 runs 13 residues. The CDR3 sequence is CASIQQLPYEQYF. The DNA for the CDR3 is TGTGCCAGCATCCAACAGTTACCATACGAGCAGTACTTC.

Turning to this clone: One end of the junction varies from germline; a read error may be responsible. The chain couples TRBV13 to TRBJ2-7, with 9 bases that match TRBD1. Germline loops: CDR1 PRHDT, CDR2 FYEKMQ (reference sequence). This CDR3 is 15 amino acids long. The CDR3 is CASTLQGASGYEQYF. DNA for the CDR3: TGTGCCAGCACCTTACAGGGGGCATCGGGATACGAGCAGTACTTC.

The chain recombines TRBV9 with TRBJ1-1; D ambiguous. The germline CDR1 and CDR2 sequences are SGDLS and YYNGEE. Trimming removed 0 bases from V and 0 bases from J, with 9 bases in between. This CDR3 is built from 15 residues. For the CDR3, the DNA is TGTGCCAGCAGCGTAGAATGGGAGATGAACACTGAAGCTTTCTTT. This gives the protein CASSVEWEMNTEAFF.

The chain is built from TRBV12-5 and TRBJ1-1, with 8 bases aligning to TRBD1. Trimming cost V 1 base and J 7 bases; bases outside gene matches: 11. CDR3 length: 16 amino acids. Germline V gives CDR1 LGHNT, CDR2 FRNRAP. The DNA for the CDR3 is TGTGCTAGTGGTTTGGCCATAGACAGGGGCGTCATTGAAGCTTTCTTT. Encoded protein: CASGLAIDRGVIEAFF.

This sequence joins TRBV6-1 and TRBJ1-4; TRBD1 is a possible D gene (6 bases). The CDR3 loop spans 16 amino acids. CDR1 MNHNS and CDR2 SASEGT come from the germline V gene. V was shortened by 1 base and J by 4 bases, with 13 bases between the two germline ends. CDR3 DNA sequence: TGTGCCAGCAGTGAAGTACAAGGGGGGGTTAATGAAAAACTGTTTTTT. Protein product: CASSEVQGGVNEKLFF.

This clone has only a few counts. CDR3 DNA: TGCGCCAGCAGTGAACACAGTGTGAACATTCAGTACTTC. Translated, it gives CASSEHSVNIQYF. The J gene is TRBJ2-4, the V gene TRBV10-2; D ambiguous. Trimming pared 3 bases from V and 7 bases from J, leaving 10 bases between. This CDR3 has 13 residues. CDR1 and CDR2 (germline): WSHSY, SAAADI.

The chain employs TRBV5-1 and TRBJ2-2; TRBD1 matches at 8 bases. V shed 2 bases and J 5 bases; nucleotides not matched to a gene: 17. The CDR3 runs 19 residues. In germline, CDR1 is SGHRS, CDR2 YFSETQ. CDR3 sequence reads: CASSFVLSTGGGRTGELFF. CDR3 nucleotide sequence: TGCGCCAGCAGCTTCGTTTTGTCTACAGGGGGAGGAAGGACCGGGGAGCTGTTTTTT.

This clone was counted once. The chain is built from TRBV5-1 and TRBJ1-1, with 7 bases aligning to TRBD1. Per germline, CDR1 SGHRS and CDR2 YFSETQ. V shed 4 bases and J 0 bases; nucleotides not matched to a gene: 9. The CDR3 is 16 amino acids. For the CDR3, the DNA is TGCGCCAGCAGCAGAGAACCGGGACAGATGAACACTGAAGCTTTCTTT. Protein: CASSREPGQMNTEAFF.

This clone was counted a few times. This rearrangement joins TRBV10-3 to TRBJ1-1; D call uncertain. The CDR3 loop spans 14 amino acids. CDR1 and CDR2 from the germline V gene are ENHRY and SYGVKD. The V gene lost 3 bases and the J gene lost 1 base, with 9 bases spanning the gap. CDR3 bases: TGTGCCATCAGTGAAGCTTTTGGGAACACTGAAGCTTTCTTT. Amino acids: CAISEAFGNTEAFF.

The chain is built from TRBV11-3 and TRBJ1-1; TRBD1 is a possible D gene (5 bases). Trimming removed 5 bases from V and 8 bases from J, with 15 bases in between. This CDR3 spans 13 amino acids. The V gene's germline CDR1 is SGHNT and CDR2 YENEEA. The CDR3 DNA reads TGTGCCAGCAGCGATCGCAGGGCGGGGGAAGCTTTCTTT. It specifies CASSDRRAGEAFF. Looking up the rest from reference TRBV11-3 and TRBJ1-1 gives the full variable domain: EAGVVQSPRYKIIEKKQPVAFWCNPISGHNTLYWYLQNLGQGPELLIRYENEEAVDDSQLPKDRFSAERLKGVDSTLKIQPAELGDSAVYLCASSDRRAGEAFFGQGTRLTVV.

The rearrangement links TRBV25-1 to TRBJ2-7; TRBD1 matches 8 bases. Germline values: CDR1 MGHDK, CDR2 SYGVNS. V dropped 7 bases and J dropped 3; count of bases not matched to a gene: 8. The CDR3 has 14 residues. The CDR3 loop is CASNPDRGGYEQYF. CDR3 bases: TGTGCCAGCAACCCAGACAGGGGAGGCTACGAGCAGTACTTC.

This chain uses TRBV9 with TRBJ1-1, with TRBD1 as a possible D gene (6 bases). V lost 4 bases and J 4 bases, leaving 17 bases between the germline ends. The V gene's germline CDR1 is SGDLS and CDR2 YYNGEE. There are 15 residues in the CDR3. As DNA, the CDR3 is TGTGCCAGCAGCTATCAAACAGGGTTAGGCACTGAAGCTTTCTTT. This sequence encodes CASSYQTGLGTEAFF.

The CDR3 loop is CASSNSGANVLTF. CDR3 in DNA: TGTGCCAGTAGCAACTCTGGGGCCAACGTCCTGACTTTC. The rearrangement links TRBV19 to TRBJ2-6; D gene uncertain. The CDR3 has 13 amino acids. The germline CDR1 and CDR2 sequences are LNHDA and SQIVND (reference sequence). Between the trimmed V and J ends, which lost 6 bases and 0 bases, there was a span of 3 bases.

The chain recombines TRBV13 with TRBJ2-3, with D maybe TRBD2 (5 bases). The germline V gene encodes CDR1 PRHDT and CDR2 FYEKMQ (reference sequence). V dropped 2 bases and J dropped 7 bases, with 16 bases sitting between them. The CDR3 runs to 15 residues. The CDR3 region is CASSLSGSPVYTQYF. CDR3 DNA sequence: TGTGCCAGCAGCTTATCGGGGTCGCCGGTGTATACGCAGTATTTT.

V is TRBV11-2 and J is TRBJ2-7, with a possible D match to TRBD1 (5 bases). CDR3 length equals 14 residues. The V end lost 6 bases, the J end lost 5 bases, and 17 bases lay between the germline ends. Germline CDR1 reads SGHAT; CDR2 reads FQNNGV. The CDR3, as DNA: TGTGCCAGCAGTCAAGGGGTAGGGGCGCACGAGCAGTACTTC. It encodes CASSQGVGAHEQYF.

The V and J genes are TRBV10-3 and TRBJ1-3; TRBD1 is a possible D gene (5 bases). The V and J ends lost 0 bases and 1 base respectively, with 7 bases between them. Germline CDR1 and CDR2: ENHRY and SYGVKD. CDR3 size: 15 residues. The CDR3 sequence: CAISESEGSGNTIYF. The CDR3 nucleotides are TGTGCCATCAGTGAGTCGGAGGGGTCTGGAAACACCATATATTTT.

The rearrangement joins TRBV12-5 to TRBJ1-1, with 10 nucleotides matching TRBD1. The CDR3 has 15 amino acids. V trimming: 4 bases; J trimming: 3 bases; junction bases outside the gene matches: 5. Germline V gene sequence: CDR1 LGHNT, CDR2 FRNRAP. The CDR3 DNA follows: TGTGCTAGTGGTTCAAGGACAGGGGGGCACACTGAAGCTTTCTTT. Translation gives CASGSRTGGHTEAFF.

The chain carries TRBV12-5 and TRBJ2-5, with TRBD1 matching 8 bases. The DNA matches TRBJ2-7 better at its end, which makes the J call doubtful. This CDR3 has 18 amino acids. Germline V gene lookup returns CDR1 LGHNT and CDR2 FRNRAP. The CDR3 DNA reads as TGTGCTAGTGGTTTGGTACTGGGCCGACAGGGGAAATACTACGAGCAGTACTTC. It encodes CASGLVLGRQGKYYEQYF.

V gene TRBV9 combines with J gene TRBJ2-6, with a tentative D call TRBD1 (6 bases). The CDR3 sequence is 18 residues long. The V gene's germline CDR1 is SGDLS and CDR2 YYNGEE. Deletions cut 2 bases from V and 4 bases from J, with 19 bases between. The CDR3 sequence: CASSVKTGQVGGANVLTF. As DNA, the CDR3 is TGTGCCAGCAGCGTGAAGACAGGCCAAGTGGGGGGGGCCAACGTCCTGACTTTC. Combining the CDR3 with reference TRBV9 and TRBJ2-6 gives the whole variable domain DSGVTQTPKHLITATGQRVTLRCSPRSGDLSVYWYQQSLDQGLQFLIQYYNGEERAKGNILERFSAQQFPDLHSELNLSSLELGDSALYFCASSVKTGQVGGANVLTFGAGSRLTVL.

The CDR3 DNA reads TGTGCCATCAGTGAGTCCACTAGCGGGGGGAACGGAGAGACCCAGTACTTC. This translates into CAISESTSGGNGETQYF. This chain uses TRBV10-3 with TRBJ2-5; 12 nucleotides align to TRBD2. V trimming: 0 bases; J trimming: 4 bases; junction bases outside the gene matches: 6. Per the germline V gene, CDR1 is ENHRY and CDR2 is SYGVKD. The length of the CDR3 is 17 residues.

The genes are TRBV19 and TRBJ1-1, with D uncertain. Trimming cost V 1 base and J 4 bases, with 13 bases left between them. Germline lookup yields CDR1 LNHDA and CDR2 SQIVND (reference sequence). The CDR3 extends over 15 amino acids. CDR3 nucleotides: TGTGCCAGTAGTATAGGGTCCGGAGGGATCACTGAAGCTTTCTTT. It translates to CASSIGSGGITEAFF.

The gene calls are TRBV6-6 and TRBJ2-1; weak D call: TRBD2 (7 bases). Per the germline V gene, CDR1 is MNHNY and CDR2 is SVGAGI (reference sequence). The CDR3 is 15 residues long. Trimming stripped 6 bases from V and 9 bases from J, with 21 bases between. CDR3 sequence (DNA): TGTGCCAGCAGCCGAAAGGGGGGGGGCGGCGGTGAGCAGTTCTTC. Translated: CASSRKGGGGGEQFF.

This clone was recorded only once. The chain joins TRBV5-1 to TRBJ2-5, with 9 bases that match TRBD2. Near its end, the DNA agrees better with TRBJ2-7, so the J call may be wrong. The germline gives CDR1 SGHRS, CDR2 YFSETQ. The CDR3 loop spans 19 amino acids. The CDR3 coding sequence is TGCGCCAGCAGCTCGACCCCGGGGGTAGCGGGGGCCAGATCTGGCGAGCAGTACTTC. This translates into CASSSTPGVAGARSGEQYF.

Concerning this clone: Other DNA sequences in the sample encode the same CDR3. The chain is built from TRBV19 and TRBJ1-4, with 9 bases identical to TRBD1. The CDR3 has 14 residues. Losses at the gene ends were 1 base for V and 7 bases for J; bases not matched to a gene: 1. Germline values: CDR1 LNHDA, CDR2 SQIVND (reference sequence). CDR3 sequence: CASSIGQGVEKLFF. The CDR3 bases are TGTGCCAGTAGTATAGGACAGGGGGTTGAAAAACTGTTTTTT.

Comments on this clone: At one boundary the junction diverges from the germline segment, which might be a read error. The V call is TRBV7-9, the J call TRBJ2-1; D gene unclear. The germline gives CDR1 SEHNR, CDR2 FQNEAQ (reference sequence). CDR3 size: 12 residues. CDR3 nucleotide sequence: TGTTCCAGCAGCTCAAACAGTGGCGAGCAGTTCTTC. Translation: CSSSSNSGEQFF. Filled out from reference TRBV7-9 and TRBJ2-1, the complete variable domain reads DTGVSQNPRHKITKRGQNVTFRCDPISEHNRLYWYRQTLGQGPEFLTYFQNEAQLEKSRLLSDRFSAERPKGSFSTLEIQRTEQGDSAMYLCSSSSNSGEQFFGPGTRLTVL.

The V call is TRBV6-1, the J call TRBJ2-7; possible D gene TRBD1, 6 bases. CDR3 size: 14 residues. V shed 6 bases and J shed 7 bases, with 19 bases lying between them. Germline CDR1 reads MNHNS; CDR2 reads SASEGT. CDR3 nucleotides: TGTGCCAGCAGGGGGACACGGGGATCCGGAGAGCAGTACTTC. Its translation is CASRGTRGSGEQYF.